This TCR beta chain emerged from a study of blood T cell repertoires in COVID-19. Trimming cost V 10 bases and J 7 bases, with 17 bases left between them. The V gene's germline CDR1 is SNHLY and CDR2 FYNNEI. CDR3 size: 14 residues. Libraries were prepared by immunoSEQ multiplex PCR; TCRdb keeps only in-frame clonotypes and omits some of them. This sample has fewer than 400,000 clones, with about 87% found just once. The specimen sequenced was PBMCs or T cells enriched from blood (not recorded which). The source is a woman younger than 35 who had recovered from COVID-19. The chain couples TRBV2 to TRBJ1-6; perhaps TRBD1 as D (5 bases). The DNA for the CDR3 is TGTGCCACCCGTCTCGACAGAAACAATTCACCCCTCCACTTT. Its translation is CATRLDRNNSPLHF.